This record concerns one T cell receptor (beta chain) sequence. Its antigen remains unidentified. This sample is part of a study of cytomegalovirus exposure and HLA in healthy donors. Across the whole study: Earlier work reported approximately 110 million unique TCR beta sequences from about 180 million T cells. Notes on the study in general: Fewer N-insertions (relative to the approximately 670-donor mean) were reportedly seen in an Asian-associated ancestry cluster in a later analysis. TRBV6-2, TRBV6-3 and some other V segments were unresolvable in 87-base-pair reads.

PCR involved 60 Vbeta and 13 Jbeta primers. The protocol was immunoSEQ multiplex PCR, while the TCRdb copy is restricted to in-frame clones and leaves out a portion. The sample records 60,000 to 65,000 clones, roughly 80% being singletons. The V and J ends lost 5 bases and 6 bases respectively, with 13 bases between them. The CDR3 loop spans 14 amino acids. Germline lookup yields CDR1 LNHDA and CDR2 SQIVND (reference sequence). The genes are TRBV19 and TRBJ2-2, with D tentatively TRBD1 (5 bases). The specimen was PBMCs. The receptor comes from a woman in her forties in good health and CMV-seropositive. Here the CDR3 reads CASSPTGFPGELFF. The CDR3 nucleotides are TGTGCCAGTAGTCCCACAGGATTCCCCGGGGAGCTGTTTTTT.